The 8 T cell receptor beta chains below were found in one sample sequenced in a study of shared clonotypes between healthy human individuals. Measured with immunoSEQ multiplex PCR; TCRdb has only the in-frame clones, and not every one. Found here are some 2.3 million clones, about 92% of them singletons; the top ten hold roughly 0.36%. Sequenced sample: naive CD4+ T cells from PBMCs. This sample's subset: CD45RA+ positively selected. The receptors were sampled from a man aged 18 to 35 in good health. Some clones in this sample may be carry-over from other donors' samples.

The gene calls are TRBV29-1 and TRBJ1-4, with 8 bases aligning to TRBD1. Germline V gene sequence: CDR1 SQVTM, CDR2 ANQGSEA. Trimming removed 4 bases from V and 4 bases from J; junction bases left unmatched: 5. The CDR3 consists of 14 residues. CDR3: CSVGRTGYNEKLFF. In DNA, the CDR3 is TGCAGCGTTGGTAGGACAGGGTATAATGAAAAACTGTTTTTT.

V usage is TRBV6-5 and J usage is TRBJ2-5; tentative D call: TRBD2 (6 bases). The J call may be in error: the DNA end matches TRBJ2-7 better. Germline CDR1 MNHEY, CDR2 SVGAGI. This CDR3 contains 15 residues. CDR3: CASSYSEGLPDEQYF. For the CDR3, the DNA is TGTGCCAGCAGTTACTCGGAGGGCCTACCGGACGAGCAGTACTTC.

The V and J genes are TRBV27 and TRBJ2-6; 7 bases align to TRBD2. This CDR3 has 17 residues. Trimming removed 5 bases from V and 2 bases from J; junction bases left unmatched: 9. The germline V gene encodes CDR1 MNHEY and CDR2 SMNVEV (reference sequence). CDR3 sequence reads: CASSPQGGGAGANVLTF. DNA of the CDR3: TGTGCCAGCAGTCCCCAGGGCGGGGGAGCTGGGGCCAACGTCCTGACTTTC.

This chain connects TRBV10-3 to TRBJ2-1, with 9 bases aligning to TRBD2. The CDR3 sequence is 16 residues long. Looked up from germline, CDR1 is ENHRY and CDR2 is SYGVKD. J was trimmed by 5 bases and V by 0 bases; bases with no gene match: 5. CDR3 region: CAISESGREGNNEQFF. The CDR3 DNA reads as TGTGCCATCAGTGAGTCGGGGCGGGAGGGTAACAATGAGCAGTTCTTC.

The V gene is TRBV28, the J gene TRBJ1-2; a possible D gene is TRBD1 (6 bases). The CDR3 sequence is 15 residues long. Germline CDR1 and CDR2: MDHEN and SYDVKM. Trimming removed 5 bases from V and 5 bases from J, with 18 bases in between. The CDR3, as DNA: TGTGCCAGCAGTGTCTCTTCCGAGGGGGGGTATGGCTACACCTTC. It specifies CASSVSSEGGYGYTF.

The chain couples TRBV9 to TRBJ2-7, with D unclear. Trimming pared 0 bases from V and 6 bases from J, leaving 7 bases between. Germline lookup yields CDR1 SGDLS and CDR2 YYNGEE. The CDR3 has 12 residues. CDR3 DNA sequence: TGTGCCAGCAGCGTAGAGGTCCGCGAGCAGTACTTC. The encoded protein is CASSVEVREQYF.

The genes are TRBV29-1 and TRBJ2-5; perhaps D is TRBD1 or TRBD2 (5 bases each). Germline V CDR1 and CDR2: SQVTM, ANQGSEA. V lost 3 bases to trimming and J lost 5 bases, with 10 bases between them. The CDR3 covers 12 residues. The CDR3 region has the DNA TGCAGCGTTGAGACGGGGCGGGAGACCCAGTACTTC. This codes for CSVETGRETQYF.

As DNA, the CDR3 is TGTGCCAGCAGCCAAGATATACCACTAGCGGCCCCCTACGAGCAGTACTTC. Translated, it gives CASSQDIPLAAPYEQYF. V gene TRBV14 combines with J gene TRBJ2-7; the match to TRBD2 covers 8 bases. The CDR3 consists of 17 residues. V shed 0 bases, J shed 2 bases, and the junction held 9 bases outside the gene matches. CDR1 and CDR2 (germline): SGHDN, FVKESK.